The 10 T cell receptor beta chains below come from one sample, sequenced in a study of CD8+CD57+ T cells in acquired aplastic anemia. Profiling of TCR beta VDJ combinations and CDR3 sequences used genomic DNA as template. TCRdb processed the reads anew with MiXCR; each CDR3 protein has one entry. Among 150,000 to 200,000 distinct CDR3 sequences listed, 55% to 70% were seen once. Sequences were obtained from sorted CD4+, CD8+, or CD8+CD57+ T cells (not recorded which) from PBMCs. Receptors originate from a human donor with severe aplastic anemia or a healthy control (not recorded which).

In regard to this clonotype: Relative to the germline gene, one junction end is altered; a read error may explain this. CDR3 coding DNA: TGCGCCAGCAGCCTTGGACTAGCGGGAGATCAAGAGACCCAGTACTTC. This translates into CASSLGLAGDQETQYF. The V and J genes are TRBV7-3 and TRBJ2-5; TRBD2 aligns across 13 bases. The CDR3 length is 16 residues. Germline V gives CDR1 SGHTA, CDR2 FQGTGA.

The J gene is TRBJ2-7, the V gene TRBV5-1; TRBD1 is a possible D gene (6 bases). Germline CDR1 SGHRS, CDR2 YFSETQ. This CDR3 comprises 18 residues. This CDR3 reads CASILKGVPQELLRAVRV. For the CDR3, the DNA is TGCGCCAGCATTCTCAAGGGGGTCCCACAGGAGCTCCTACGAGCAGTCAGAGTT.

In this sample, this clonotype turned up once. V is TRBV10-3 and J is TRBJ2-1; D call uncertain. V gave up 2 bases and J gave up 6 bases, with 5 bases separating them. Germline lookup yields CDR1 ENHRY and CDR2 SYGVKD. This CDR3 is built from 12 residues. CDR3 sequence: CAISEPRNEQFF. As DNA, the CDR3 is TGTGCCATCAGTGAGCCTCGCAATGAGCAGTTCTTC.

The V gene is TRBV12-3 or TRBV12-4, the J gene TRBJ2-7, with 11 positions matching TRBD1. The CDR3 sequence is 15 residues long. With V trimmed by 7 bases and J by 6 bases, 11 bases remained unmatched. The CDR3 region is CASKHGQGANSEQYF. The CDR3 DNA is TGTGCCAGCAAACATGGACAGGGGGCGAATTCCGAGCAGTACTTC.

The chain combines TRBV7-9 with TRBJ1-1; D ambiguous. This CDR3 region has 14 residues. Per germline, CDR1 SEHNR and CDR2 FQNEAQ (reference sequence). V was trimmed by 4 bases and J by 1 base, leaving 10 bases between them. CDR3: CASSSVKGNTEAFF. The DNA of the CDR3 is TGTGCCAGCAGCTCCGTGAAGGGGAACACTGAAGCTTTCTTT.

This clonotype was counted ten times or more. The CDR3 nucleotides are TGTGCCAGCAGCTTAGTCGTTGGCTACACCTTC. It translates to CASSLVVGYTF. The rearrangement links TRBV7-9 to TRBJ1-2; no firm D call. The germline V gene encodes CDR1 SEHNR and CDR2 FQNEAQ (reference sequence). The ends were cut back, 1 base at V and 7 bases at J, with 4 bases in the middle. This CDR3 comprises 11 residues.

V is TRBV30 and J is TRBJ1-1; D unclear. The CDR3 is 11 amino acids. CDR1 and CDR2 from the germline V gene are GTSNPN and SVGIG (reference sequence). The V gene lost 7 bases and the J gene lost 1 base, with 7 bases spanning the gap. The CDR3 nucleotides read TGTGCCTCCGAAACGAACACTGAAGCTTTCTTT. It translates to CASETNTEAFF.

This chain links TRBV6-5 with TRBJ1-6, with TRBD1 identical over 8 bases. Germline V gives CDR1 MNHEY, CDR2 SVGAGI. The CDR3 sequence is 15 residues long. V gave up 2 bases and J gave up 7 bases; unmatched junction bases: 4. This CDR3 is CASSYDRGGNSPLHF. The CDR3 DNA reads TGTGCCAGCAGTTACGACAGGGGCGGAAATTCACCCCTCCACTTT.

The chain links TRBV7-9 to TRBJ2-3; tentatively, D is TRBD1 (6 bases). This CDR3 is built from 15 residues. The germline V gene encodes CDR1 SEHNR and CDR2 FQNEAQ (reference sequence). V was cut by 3 bases and J by 4 bases, with 14 bases left in between. The DNA for the CDR3 is TGTGCCAGCAGCTTGGTAGGGGGATCGTCAGATACGCAGTATTTT. This gives the protein CASSLVGGSSDTQYF.

With respect to this clonotype: The junction departs from germline at one end; a sequencing error may be responsible. The V and J genes are TRBV7-2 and TRBJ2-7, with TRBD1 as a possible D gene (6 bases). Germline values: CDR1 SGHTA, CDR2 FQGNSA. This CDR3 region has 14 residues. CDR3 sequence reads: CASSSVAGGGEQYF. CDR3 coding DNA: TGTGCTAGCAGCTCCGTGGCTGGGGGCGGCGAGCAGTACTTC.